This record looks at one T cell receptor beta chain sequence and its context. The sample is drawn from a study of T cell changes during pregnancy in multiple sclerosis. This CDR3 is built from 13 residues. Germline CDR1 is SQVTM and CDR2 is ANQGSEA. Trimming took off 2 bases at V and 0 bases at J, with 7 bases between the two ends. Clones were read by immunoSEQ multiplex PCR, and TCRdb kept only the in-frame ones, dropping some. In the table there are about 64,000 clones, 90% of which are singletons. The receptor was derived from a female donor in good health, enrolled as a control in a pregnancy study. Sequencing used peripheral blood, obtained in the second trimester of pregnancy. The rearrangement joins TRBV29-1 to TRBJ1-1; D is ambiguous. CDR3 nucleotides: TGCAGCGTTGAACAGTCCATGAACACTGAAGCTTTCTTT. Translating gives CSVEQSMNTEAFF.